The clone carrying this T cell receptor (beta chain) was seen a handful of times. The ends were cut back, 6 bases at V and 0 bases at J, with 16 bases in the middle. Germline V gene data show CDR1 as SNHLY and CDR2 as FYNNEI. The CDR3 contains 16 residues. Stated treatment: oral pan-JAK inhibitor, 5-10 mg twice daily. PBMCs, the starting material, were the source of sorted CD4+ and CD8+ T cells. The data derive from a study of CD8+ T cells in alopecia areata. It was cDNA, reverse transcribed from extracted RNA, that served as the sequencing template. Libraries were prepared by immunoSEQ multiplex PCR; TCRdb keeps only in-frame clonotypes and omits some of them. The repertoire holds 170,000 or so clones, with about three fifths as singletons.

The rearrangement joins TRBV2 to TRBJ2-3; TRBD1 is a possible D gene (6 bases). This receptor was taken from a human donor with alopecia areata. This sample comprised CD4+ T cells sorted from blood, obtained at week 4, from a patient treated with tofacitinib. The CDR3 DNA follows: TGTGCCAGCAGGGGCTATGGGACACCCAGCACAGATACGCAGTATTTT. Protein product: CASRGYGTPSTDTQYF.